This TCR beta chain was retrieved from a study of T cell repertoires in cytomegalovirus infection. Study-wide context: Selected CMV epitopes included recently identified HLA-C-restricted ones as well as well-studied HLA-B-restricted ones. It can be stated that public TCR beta signatures indicated CMV infection as well as a matching HLA type.

This clonotype was observed a few times. Its target is unknown. MiXCR was run by TCRdb on the reads, yielding one entry per CDR3 protein. The sample lists a few hundred thousand distinct CDR3 sequences, approximately 22% occurring once. General study results and limits: Identification of carriers of CMV plus the relevant HLA was achieved through cumulative public TCR beta family frequency. HLA-C-restricted CMV-specific TCR beta clonotypes were dominant in the ex vivo response.

Here the sequenced sample was cultured PBMCs, taken from culture after CMV antigen stimulation. The clonotype originates from a human donor in good health (CMV status not recorded). Some clones in this sample may be carry-over from other donors' samples.

Written as DNA, the CDR3 is TGTGCCACGTCCGGGACGGCGAACACCGGGGAGCTGTTTTTT. It yields the protein CATSGTANTGELFF. V is TRBV28 and J is TRBJ2-2; TRBD1 or TRBD2 may be the D gene (5 bases each). CDR1 is MDHEN and CDR2 is SYDVKM in the germline V gene. The CDR3 runs 14 residues. Trimming pared 10 bases from V and 0 bases from J, leaving 12 bases between.